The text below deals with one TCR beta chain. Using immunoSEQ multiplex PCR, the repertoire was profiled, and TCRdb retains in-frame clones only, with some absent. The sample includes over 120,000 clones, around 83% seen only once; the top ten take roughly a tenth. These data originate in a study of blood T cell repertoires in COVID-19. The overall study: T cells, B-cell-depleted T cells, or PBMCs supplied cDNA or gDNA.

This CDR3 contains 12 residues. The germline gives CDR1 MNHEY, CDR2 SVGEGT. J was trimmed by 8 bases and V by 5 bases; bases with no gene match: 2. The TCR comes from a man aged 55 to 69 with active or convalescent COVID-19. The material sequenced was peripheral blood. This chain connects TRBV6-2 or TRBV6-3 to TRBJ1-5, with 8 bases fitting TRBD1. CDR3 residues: CASSQTGEPQHF. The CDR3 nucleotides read TGTGCCAGCAGTCAGACAGGGGAGCCCCAGCATTTT.